The clone carrying this TCR beta chain was counted many times. What it recognizes is unknown. Per the study methods: Construction of a distant-metastasis classifier for papillary thyroid cancer relied on CDR3 differences across clinicopathological groups. TCRdb reanalyzed the PCR reads with MiXCR. Clone size and V and J calls follow TCRdb, not the original study. The sample has about 33,000 clones, 17% seen once. The data were taken from a study of metastatic and nonmetastatic thyroid tumors. For the study at large: Peripheral blood and tumor or nodule samples from malignant and benign thyroid patients were compared.

From germline, CDR1 is LNHDA and CDR2 SQIVND (reference sequence). The trim removed 5 bases at V and 1 base at J, leaving 1 base unmatched. The CDR3 is 15 amino acids. Among the patients, none had received any treatment before thyroid surgery. Study observations and caveats: In blood and tumor, TCR beta diversity was reportedly significantly higher in malignant thyroid tumors than in benign nodules.

The chain employs TRBV19 and TRBJ2-3, with 12 bases matching TRBD2. This TCR derives from a female donor with papillary thyroid cancer or a benign thyroid nodule (not recorded which). Some clones in this sample may be carry-over from other donors' samples. Sequenced sample: blood. The CDR3 DNA reads TGTGCCAGTAGTGCTAGCGGGGGGGGCACAGATACGCAGTATTTT. Its translation: CASSASGGGTDTQYF.